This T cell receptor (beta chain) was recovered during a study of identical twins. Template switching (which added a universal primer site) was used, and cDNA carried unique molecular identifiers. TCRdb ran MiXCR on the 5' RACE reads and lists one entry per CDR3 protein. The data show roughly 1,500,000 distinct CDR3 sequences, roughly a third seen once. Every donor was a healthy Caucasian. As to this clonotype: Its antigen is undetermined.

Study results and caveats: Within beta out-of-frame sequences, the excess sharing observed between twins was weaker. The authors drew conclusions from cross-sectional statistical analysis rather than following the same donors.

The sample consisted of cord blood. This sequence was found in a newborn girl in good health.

CDR3 coding DNA: TGTGCCAGTAGTGCGATGGGACTAGCGGGTGGAGAGACCCAGTACTTC. It yields the protein CASSAMGLAGGETQYF. This chain uses TRBV19 with TRBJ2-5, with TRBD2 matching 12 bases. Unmatched junction bases numbered 8, after V lost 5 bases and J lost 4 bases. Germline CDR1 LNHDA, CDR2 SQIVND (reference sequence). This CDR3 comprises 16 residues.